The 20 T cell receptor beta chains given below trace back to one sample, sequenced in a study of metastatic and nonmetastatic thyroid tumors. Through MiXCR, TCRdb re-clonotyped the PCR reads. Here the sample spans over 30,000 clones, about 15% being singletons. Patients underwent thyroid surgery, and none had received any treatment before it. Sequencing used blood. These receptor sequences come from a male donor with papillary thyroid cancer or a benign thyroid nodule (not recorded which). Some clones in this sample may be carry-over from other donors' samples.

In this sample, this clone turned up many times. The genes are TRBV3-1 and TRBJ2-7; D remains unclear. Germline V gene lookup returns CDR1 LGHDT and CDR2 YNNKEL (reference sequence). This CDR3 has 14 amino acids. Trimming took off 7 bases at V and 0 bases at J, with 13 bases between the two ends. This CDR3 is CASTPSTSSYEQYF. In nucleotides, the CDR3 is TGTGCCAGCACTCCCTCCACAAGCTCCTACGAGCAGTACTTC.

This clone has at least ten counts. The DNA for the CDR3 is TGTGCCAGCAGCCGCTATAGGGACAGGGGTACGGGCTACACCTTC. Translation: CASSRYRDRGTGYTF. The chain links TRBV14 to TRBJ1-2; TRBD1 aligns across 10 bases. Germline V gene data show CDR1 as SGHDN and CDR2 as FVKESK. Trimming at V came to 4 bases and at J to 8 bases, leaving 10 bases not matched to a gene. This CDR3 has 15 amino acids.

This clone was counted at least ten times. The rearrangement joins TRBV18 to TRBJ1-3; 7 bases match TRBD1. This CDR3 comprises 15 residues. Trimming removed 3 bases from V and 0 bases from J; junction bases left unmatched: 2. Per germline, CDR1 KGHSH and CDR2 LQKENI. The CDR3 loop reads CASSPQGGSGNTIYF. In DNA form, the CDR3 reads TGTGCCAGCTCACCTCAGGGGGGCTCTGGAAACACCATATATTTT. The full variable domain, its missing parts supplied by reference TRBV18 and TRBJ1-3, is NAGVMQNPRHLVRRRGQEARLRCSPMKGHSHVYWYRQLPEEGLKFMVYLQKENIIDESGMPKERFSAEFPKEGPSILRIQQVVRGDSAAYFCASSPQGGSGNTIYFGEGSWLTVV.

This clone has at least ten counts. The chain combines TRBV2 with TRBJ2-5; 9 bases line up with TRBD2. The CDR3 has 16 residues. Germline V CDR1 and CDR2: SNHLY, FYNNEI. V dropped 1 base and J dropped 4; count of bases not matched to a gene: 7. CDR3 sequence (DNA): TGTGCCAGCAGTGAAGAGGCGGGAGGGGGTAGAGAGACCCAGTACTTC. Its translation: CASSEEAGGGRETQYF.

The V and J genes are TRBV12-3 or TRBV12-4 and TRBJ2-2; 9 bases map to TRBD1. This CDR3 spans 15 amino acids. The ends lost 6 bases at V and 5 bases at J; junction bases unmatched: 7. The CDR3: CASRPLQGATGELFF. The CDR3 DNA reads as TGTGCCAGCAGGCCTCTACAGGGGGCTACCGGGGAGCTGTTTTTT.

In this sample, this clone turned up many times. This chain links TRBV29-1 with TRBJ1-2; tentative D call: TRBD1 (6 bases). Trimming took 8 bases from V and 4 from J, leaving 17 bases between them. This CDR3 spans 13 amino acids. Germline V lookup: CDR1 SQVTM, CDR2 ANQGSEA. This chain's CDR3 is CSTRTEATYGYTF. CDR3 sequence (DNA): TGCAGCACGCGGACAGAAGCCACCTATGGCTACACCTTC.

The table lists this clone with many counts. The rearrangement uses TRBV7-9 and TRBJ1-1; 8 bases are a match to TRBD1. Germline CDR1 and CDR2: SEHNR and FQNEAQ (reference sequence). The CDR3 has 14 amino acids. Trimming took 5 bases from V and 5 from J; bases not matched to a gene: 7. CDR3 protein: CASSIRGRGTEAFF. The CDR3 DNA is TGTGCCAGCAGCATCAGGGGGCGAGGTACTGAAGCTTTCTTT. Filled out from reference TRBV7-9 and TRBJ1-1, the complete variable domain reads DTGVSQNPRHKITKRGQNVTFRCDPISEHNRLYWYRQTLGQGPEFLTYFQNEAQLEKSRLLSDRFSAERPKGSFSTLEIQRTEQGDSAMYLCASSIRGRGTEAFFGQGTRLTVV.

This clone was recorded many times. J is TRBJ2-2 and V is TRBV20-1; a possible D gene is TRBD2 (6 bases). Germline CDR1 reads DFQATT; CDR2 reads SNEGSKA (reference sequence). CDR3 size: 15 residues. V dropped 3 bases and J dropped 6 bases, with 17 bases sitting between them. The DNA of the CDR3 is TGCAGTGCTAGGGACCGAAATTGGGGGGCCGGGGAGCTGTTTTTT. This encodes CSARDRNWGAGELFF.

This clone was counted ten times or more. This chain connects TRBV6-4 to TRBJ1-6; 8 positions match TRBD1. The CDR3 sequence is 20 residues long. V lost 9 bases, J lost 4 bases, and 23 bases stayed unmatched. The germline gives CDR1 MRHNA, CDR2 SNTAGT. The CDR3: CARRTRGHLPSALYNSPLHF. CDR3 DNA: TGTGCCAGAAGAACCAGGGGGCATTTACCATCTGCCCTTTATAATTCACCCCTCCACTTT.

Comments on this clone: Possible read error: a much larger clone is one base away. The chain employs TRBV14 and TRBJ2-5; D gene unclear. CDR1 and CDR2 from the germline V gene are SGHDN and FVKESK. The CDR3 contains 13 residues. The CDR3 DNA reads TGTGCCAACAGCCCGAGATCCACCGGGACCCAGTACTTC. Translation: CANSPRSTGTQYF.

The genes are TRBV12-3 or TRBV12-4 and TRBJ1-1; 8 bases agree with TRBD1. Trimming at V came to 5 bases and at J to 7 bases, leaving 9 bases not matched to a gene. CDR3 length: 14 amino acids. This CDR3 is CASSKATGEGEAFF. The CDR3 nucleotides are TGTGCCAGCAGTAAAGCGACAGGGGAGGGTGAAGCTTTCTTT.

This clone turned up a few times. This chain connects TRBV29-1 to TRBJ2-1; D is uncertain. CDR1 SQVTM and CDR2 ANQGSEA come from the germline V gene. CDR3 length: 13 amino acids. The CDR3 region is CIVEVTLYNEQFF. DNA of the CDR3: TGCATCGTCGAGGTAACCTTATACAATGAGCAGTTCTTC.

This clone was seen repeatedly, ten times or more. DNA for the CDR3: TGTGCCAGCAGTTTCACACCTTATAGCAATCAGCCCCAGCATTTT. Translated, it gives CASSFTPYSNQPQHF. The chain uses TRBV27 and TRBJ1-5; no clear D gene. Trimming pared 3 bases from V and 0 bases from J, leaving 9 bases between. Germline V gives CDR1 MNHEY, CDR2 SMNVEV (reference sequence). The CDR3 length is 15 residues.

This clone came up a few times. CDR3 region: CASSNGAAGTYEQYF. The CDR3 DNA is TGTGCCAGCAGTAATGGAGCTGCGGGCACGTACGAGCAGTACTTC. This rearrangement joins TRBV6-1 to TRBJ2-7; maybe TRBD2 (5 bases). V lost 5 bases, J lost 4 bases, and 18 bases lay in between. CDR1 is MNHNS and CDR2 is SASEGT in the germline V gene. The CDR3 consists of 15 residues.

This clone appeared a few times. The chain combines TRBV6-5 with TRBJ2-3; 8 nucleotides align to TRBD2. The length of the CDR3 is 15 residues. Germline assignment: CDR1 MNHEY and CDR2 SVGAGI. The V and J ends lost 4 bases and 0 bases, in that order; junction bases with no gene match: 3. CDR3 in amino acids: CASSSAGGSTDTQYF. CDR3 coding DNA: TGTGCCAGCAGTTCCGCGGGAGGTAGCACAGATACGCAGTATTTT.

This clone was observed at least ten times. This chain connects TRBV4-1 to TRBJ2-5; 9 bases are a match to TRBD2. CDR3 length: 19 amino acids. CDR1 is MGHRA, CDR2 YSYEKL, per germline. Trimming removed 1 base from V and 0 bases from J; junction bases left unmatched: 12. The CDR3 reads CASSQVWGRGRDYQETQYF. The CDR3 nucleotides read TGCGCCAGCAGCCAAGTGTGGGGCCGCGGGAGGGATTACCAAGAGACCCAGTACTTC.

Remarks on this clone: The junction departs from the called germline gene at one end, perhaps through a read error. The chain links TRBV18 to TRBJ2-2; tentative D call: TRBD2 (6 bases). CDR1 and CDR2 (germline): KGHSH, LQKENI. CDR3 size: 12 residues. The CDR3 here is CAISARGTELFF. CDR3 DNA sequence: TGTGCCATCTCAGCACGGGGGACGGAGCTGTTTTTT.

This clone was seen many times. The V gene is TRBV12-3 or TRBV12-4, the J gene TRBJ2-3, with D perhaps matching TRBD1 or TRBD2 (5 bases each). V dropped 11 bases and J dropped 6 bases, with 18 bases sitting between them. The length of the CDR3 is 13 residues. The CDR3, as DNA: TGTGCCTCATCATTGGGGCGGGCCGATACGCAGTATTTT. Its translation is CASSLGRADTQYF.

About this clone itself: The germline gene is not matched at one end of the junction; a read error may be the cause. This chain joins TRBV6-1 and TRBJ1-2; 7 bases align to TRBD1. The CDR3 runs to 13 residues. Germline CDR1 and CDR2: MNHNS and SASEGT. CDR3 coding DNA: TGTGCCAACAGTGCCACAGGGGTAGGGGCCCATCCATTC. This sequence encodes CANSATGVGAHPF.

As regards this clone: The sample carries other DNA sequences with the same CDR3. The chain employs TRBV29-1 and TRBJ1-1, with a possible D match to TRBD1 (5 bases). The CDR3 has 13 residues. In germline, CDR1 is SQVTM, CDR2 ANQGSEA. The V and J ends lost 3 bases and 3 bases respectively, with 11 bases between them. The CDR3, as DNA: TGCAGCGTTGACGGGGGGAGTGACACTGAAGCTTTCTTT. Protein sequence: CSVDGGSDTEAFF.